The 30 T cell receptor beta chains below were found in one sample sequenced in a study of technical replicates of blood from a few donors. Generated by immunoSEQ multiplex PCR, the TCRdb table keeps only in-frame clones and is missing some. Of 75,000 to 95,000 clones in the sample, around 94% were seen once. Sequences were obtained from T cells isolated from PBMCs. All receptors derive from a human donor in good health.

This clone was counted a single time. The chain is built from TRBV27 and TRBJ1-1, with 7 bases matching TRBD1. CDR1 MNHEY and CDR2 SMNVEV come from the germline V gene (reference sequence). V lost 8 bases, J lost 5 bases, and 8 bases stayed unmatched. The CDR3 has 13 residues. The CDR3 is CASGEQGSTEAFF. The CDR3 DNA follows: TGTGCCAGCGGAGAACAGGGGAGTACTGAAGCTTTCTTT.

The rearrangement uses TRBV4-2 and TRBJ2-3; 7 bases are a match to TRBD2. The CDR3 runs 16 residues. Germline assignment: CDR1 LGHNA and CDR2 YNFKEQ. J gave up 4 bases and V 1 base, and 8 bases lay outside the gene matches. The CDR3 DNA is TGTGCCAGCAGCCAAGTTTGGCGGGAGCTCCCAGATACGCAGTATTTT. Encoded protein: CASSQVWRELPDTQYF.

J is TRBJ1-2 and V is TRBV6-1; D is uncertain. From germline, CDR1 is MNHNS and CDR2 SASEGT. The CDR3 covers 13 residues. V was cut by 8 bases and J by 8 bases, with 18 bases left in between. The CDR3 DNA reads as TGTGCCAGCGCCCCGGACTGGGGAGGGGGCTACACCTTC. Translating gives CASAPDWGGGYTF.

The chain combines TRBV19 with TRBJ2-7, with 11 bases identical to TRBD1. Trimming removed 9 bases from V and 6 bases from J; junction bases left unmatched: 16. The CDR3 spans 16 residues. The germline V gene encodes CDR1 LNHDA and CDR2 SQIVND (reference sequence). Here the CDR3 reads CASPGQGAKFRREQYF. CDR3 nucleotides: TGTGCCAGCCCAGGACAGGGGGCAAAATTCAGGCGCGAGCAGTACTTC. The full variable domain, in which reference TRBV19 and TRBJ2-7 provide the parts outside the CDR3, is DGGITQSPKYLFRKEGQNVTLSCEQNLNHDAMYWYRQDPGQGLRLIYYSQIVNDFQKGDIAEGYSVSREKKESFPLTVTSAQKNPTAFYLCASPGQGAKFRREQYFGPGTRLTVT.

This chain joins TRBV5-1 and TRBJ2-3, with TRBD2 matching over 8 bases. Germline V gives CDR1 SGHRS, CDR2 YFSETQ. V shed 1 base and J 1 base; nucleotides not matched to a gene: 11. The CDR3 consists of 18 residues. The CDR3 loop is CASSLYLVAGLGTDTQYF. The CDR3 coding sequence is TGCGCCAGCAGCTTGTATCTCGTAGCGGGGCTGGGCACAGATACGCAGTATTTT.

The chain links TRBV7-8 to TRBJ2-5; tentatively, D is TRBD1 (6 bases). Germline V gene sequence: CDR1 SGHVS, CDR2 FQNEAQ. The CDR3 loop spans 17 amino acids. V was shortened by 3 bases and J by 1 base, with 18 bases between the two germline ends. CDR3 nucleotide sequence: TGTGCCAGCAGCTTTAGCATCCGGGACACGGTCCAAGAGACCCAGTACTTC. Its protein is CASSFSIRDTVQETQYF.

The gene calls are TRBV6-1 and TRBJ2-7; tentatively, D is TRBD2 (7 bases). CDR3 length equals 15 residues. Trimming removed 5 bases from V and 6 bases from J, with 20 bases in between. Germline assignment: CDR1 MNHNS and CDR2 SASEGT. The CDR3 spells CASSQLTGPGGEQYF. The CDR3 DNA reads TGTGCCAGCAGTCAGTTGACAGGTCCGGGGGGCGAGCAGTACTTC.

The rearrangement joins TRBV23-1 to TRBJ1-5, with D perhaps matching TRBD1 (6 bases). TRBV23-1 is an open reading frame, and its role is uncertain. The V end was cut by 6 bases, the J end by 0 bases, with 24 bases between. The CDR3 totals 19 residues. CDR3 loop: CASRSRADRTLYSNQPQHF. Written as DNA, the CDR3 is TGCGCCAGCAGATCAAGGGCAGACAGGACCCTTTATAGCAATCAGCCCCAGCATTTT.

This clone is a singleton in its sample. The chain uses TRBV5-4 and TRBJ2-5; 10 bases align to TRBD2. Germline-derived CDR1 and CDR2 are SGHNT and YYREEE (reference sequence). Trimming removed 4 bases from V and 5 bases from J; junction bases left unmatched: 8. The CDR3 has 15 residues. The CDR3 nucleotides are TGTGCCAGCAGCCGCAGACTAGCGGGTGCGGAGACCCAGTACTTC. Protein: CASSRRLAGAETQYF.

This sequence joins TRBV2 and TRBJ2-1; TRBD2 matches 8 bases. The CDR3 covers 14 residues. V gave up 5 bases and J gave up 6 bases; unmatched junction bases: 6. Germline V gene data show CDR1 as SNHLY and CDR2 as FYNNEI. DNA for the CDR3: TGTGCCAGCAGTTGGACTAGCTCTGTCAATGAGCAGTTCTTC. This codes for CASSWTSSVNEQFF.

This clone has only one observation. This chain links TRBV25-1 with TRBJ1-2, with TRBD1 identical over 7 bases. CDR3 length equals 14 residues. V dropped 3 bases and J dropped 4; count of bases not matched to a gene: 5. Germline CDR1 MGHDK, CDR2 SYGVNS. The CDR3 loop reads CASSDPGTAYGYTF. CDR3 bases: TGTGCCAGCAGTGACCCCGGGACAGCCTATGGCTACACCTTC.

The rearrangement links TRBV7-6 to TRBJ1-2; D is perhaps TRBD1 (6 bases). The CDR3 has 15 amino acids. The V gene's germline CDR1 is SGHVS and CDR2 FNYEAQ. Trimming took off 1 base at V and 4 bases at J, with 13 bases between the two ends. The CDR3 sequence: CASSLGQATPYGYTF. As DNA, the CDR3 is TGTGCCAGCAGCTTAGGACAGGCAACTCCCTATGGCTACACCTTC. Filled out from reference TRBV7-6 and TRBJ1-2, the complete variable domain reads GAGVSQSPRYKVTKRGQDVALRCDPISGHVSLYWYRQALGQGPEFLTYFNYEAQQDKSGLPNDRFSAERPEGSISTLTIQRTEQRDSAMYRCASSLGQATPYGYTFGSGTRLTVV.

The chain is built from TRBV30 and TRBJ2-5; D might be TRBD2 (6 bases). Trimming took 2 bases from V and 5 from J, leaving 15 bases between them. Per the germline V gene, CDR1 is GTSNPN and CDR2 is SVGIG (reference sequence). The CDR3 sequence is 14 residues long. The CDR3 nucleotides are TGTGCCTGGAGTCCTCTAGCGTTGGGGGAGACCCAGTACTTC. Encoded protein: CAWSPLALGETQYF.

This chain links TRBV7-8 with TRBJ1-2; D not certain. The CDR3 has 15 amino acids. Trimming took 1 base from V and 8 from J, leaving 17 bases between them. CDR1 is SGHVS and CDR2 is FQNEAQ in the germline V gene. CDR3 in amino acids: CASSLVLSGQRGYTF. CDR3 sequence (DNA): TGTGCCAGCAGCTTAGTTCTTAGCGGGCAAAGGGGCTACACCTTC.

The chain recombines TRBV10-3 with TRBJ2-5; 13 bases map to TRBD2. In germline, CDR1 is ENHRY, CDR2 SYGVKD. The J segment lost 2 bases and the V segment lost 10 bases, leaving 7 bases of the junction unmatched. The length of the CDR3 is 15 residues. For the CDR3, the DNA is TGTGCCACCTGGACTAGCGGGAGCCGTCAAGAGACCCAGTACTTC. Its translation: CATWTSGSRQETQYF.

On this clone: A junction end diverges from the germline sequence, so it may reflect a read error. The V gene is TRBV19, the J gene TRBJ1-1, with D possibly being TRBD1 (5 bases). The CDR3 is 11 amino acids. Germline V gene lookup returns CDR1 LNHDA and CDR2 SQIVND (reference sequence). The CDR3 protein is CAAKGRTEAFF. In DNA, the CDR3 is TGCGCCGCAAAGGGGCGGACTGAAGCTTTCTTT.

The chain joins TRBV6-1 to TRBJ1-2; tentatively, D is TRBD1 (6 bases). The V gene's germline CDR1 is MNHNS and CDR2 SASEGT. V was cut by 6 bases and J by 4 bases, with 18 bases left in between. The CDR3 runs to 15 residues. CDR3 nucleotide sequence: TGTGCCAGCAGCCCGACAGGAACACAAGGCTATGGCTACACCTTC. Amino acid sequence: CASSPTGTQGYGYTF.

CDR3 in DNA: TGTGCCAGCAAAAGCCGGGACAGGAGACAAATCTCTGGGGCCAACGTCCTGACTTTC. It is translated as CASKSRDRRQISGANVLTF. The V gene is TRBV21-1, the J gene TRBJ2-6; TRBD1 is the table's D call and was not checked against the DNA. TRBV21-1 is noted as a pseudogene. This CDR3 contains 19 residues.

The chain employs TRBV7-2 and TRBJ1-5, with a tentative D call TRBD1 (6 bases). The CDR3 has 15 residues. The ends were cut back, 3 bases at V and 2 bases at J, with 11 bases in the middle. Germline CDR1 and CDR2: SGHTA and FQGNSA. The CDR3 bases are TGTGCCAGCAGCTTCTTACAGGGTGGCAATCAGCCCCAGCATTTT. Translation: CASSFLQGGNQPQHF. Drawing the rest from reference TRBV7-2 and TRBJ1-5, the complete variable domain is GAGVSQSPSNKVTEKGKDVELRCDPISGHTALYWYRQSLGQGLEFLIYFQGNSAPDKSGLPSDRFSAERTGGSVSTLTIQRTQQEDSAVYLCASSFLQGGNQPQHFGDGTRLSIL.

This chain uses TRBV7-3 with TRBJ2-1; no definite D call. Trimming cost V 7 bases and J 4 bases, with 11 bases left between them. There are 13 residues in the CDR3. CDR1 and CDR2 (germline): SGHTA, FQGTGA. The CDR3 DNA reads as TGTGCCAGCACCACCGCAGGATACAATGAGCAGTTCTTC. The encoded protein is CASTTAGYNEQFF. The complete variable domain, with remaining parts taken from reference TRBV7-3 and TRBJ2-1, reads GAGVSQTPSNKVTEKGKYVELRCDPISGHTALYWYRQSLGQGPEFLIYFQGTGAADDSGLPNDRFFAVRPEGSVSTLKIQRTERGDSAVYLCASTTAGYNEQFFGPGTRLTVL.

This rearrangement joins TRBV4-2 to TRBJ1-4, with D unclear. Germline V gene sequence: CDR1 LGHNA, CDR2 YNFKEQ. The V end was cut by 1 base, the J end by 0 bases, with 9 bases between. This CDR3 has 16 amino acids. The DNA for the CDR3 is TGTGCCAGCAGCCAAGTCCGGAGGTCAACTAATGAAAAACTGTTTTTT. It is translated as CASSQVRRSTNEKLFF.

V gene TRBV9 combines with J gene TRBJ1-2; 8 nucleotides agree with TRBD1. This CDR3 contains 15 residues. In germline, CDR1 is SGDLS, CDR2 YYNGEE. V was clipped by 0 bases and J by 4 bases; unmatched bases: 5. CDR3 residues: CASSVAGGASYGYTF. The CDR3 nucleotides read TGTGCCAGCAGCGTAGCAGGGGGCGCCAGCTATGGCTACACCTTC.

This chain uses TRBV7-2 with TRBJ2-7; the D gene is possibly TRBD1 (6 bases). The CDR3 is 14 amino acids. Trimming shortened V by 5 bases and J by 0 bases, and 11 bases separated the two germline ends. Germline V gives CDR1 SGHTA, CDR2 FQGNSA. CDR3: CASSIQGRSYEQYF. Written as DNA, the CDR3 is TGTGCCAGCAGCATTCAGGGGCGCTCCTACGAGCAGTACTTC.

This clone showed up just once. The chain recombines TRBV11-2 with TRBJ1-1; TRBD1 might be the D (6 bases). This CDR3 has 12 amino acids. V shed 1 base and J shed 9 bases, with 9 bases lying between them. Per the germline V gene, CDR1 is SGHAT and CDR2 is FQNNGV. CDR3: CASSLGTEKAFF. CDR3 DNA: TGTGCCAGCAGCTTAGGGACAGAGAAAGCTTTCTTT.

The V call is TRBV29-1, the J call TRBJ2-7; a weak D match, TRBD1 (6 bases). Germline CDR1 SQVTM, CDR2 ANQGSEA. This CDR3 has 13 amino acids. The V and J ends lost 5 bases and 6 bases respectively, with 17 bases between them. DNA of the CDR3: TGCAGCGTTCCCGGGACAAACCTGGGCGAGCAGTACTTC. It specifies CSVPGTNLGEQYF.

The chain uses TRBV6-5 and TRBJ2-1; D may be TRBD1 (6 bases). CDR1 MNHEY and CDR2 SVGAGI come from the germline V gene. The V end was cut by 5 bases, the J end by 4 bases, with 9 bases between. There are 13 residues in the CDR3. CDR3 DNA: TGTGCCAGCAGTGCCGGACAGTACAATGAGCAGTTCTTC. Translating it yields CASSAGQYNEQFF.

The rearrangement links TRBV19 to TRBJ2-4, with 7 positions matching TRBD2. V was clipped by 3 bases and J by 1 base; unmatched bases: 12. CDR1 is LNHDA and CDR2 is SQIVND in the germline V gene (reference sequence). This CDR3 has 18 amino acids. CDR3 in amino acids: CASSIILSSGAAKNIQYF. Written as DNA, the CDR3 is TGTGCCAGTAGTATCATCCTTTCTAGCGGTGCGGCCAAAAACATTCAGTACTTC.

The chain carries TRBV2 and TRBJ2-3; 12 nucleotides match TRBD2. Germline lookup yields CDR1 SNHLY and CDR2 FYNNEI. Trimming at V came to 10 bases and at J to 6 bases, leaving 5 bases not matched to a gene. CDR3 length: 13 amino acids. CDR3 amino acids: CATGLAGYDTQYF. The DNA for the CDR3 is TGTGCCACCGGACTAGCGGGATATGATACGCAGTATTTT.

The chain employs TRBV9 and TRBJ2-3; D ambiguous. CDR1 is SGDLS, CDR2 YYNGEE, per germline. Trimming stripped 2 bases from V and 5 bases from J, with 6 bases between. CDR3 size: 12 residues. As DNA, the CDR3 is TGTGCCAGCAGCGTCAACGGAGATACGCAGTATTTT. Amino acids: CASSVNGDTQYF. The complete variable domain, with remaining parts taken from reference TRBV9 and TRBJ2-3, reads DSGVTQTPKHLITATGQRVTLRCSPRSGDLSVYWYQQSLDQGLQFLIQYYNGEERAKGNILERFSAQQFPDLHSELNLSSLELGDSALYFCASSVNGDTQYFGPGTRLTVL.

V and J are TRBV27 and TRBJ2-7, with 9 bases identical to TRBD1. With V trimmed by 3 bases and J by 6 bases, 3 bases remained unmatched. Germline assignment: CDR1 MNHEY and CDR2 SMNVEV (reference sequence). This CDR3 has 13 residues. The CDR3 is CASSFRQGGEQYF. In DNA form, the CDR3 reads TGTGCCAGCAGTTTCCGACAGGGGGGCGAGCAGTACTTC.